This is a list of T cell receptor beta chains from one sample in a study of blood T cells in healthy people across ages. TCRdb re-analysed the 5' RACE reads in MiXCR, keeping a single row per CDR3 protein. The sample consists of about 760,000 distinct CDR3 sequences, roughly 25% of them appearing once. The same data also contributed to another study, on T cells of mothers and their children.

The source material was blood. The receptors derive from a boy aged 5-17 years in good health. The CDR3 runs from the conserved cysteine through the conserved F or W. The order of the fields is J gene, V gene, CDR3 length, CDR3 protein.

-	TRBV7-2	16	CASSLHPGATIGDQYF
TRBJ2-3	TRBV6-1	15	CASSEAITYGTTQYF
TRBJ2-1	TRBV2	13	CASYLAGGDEQFF
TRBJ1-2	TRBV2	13	CASSVKDRDGYTF
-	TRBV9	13	CASSVGRGDEQFF
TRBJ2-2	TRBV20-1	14	CSASQGANTGELFF
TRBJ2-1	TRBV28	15	CASSTPSPLGDEQFF
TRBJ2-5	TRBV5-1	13	CASSLPEEETQYF
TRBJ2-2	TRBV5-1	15	CASNLAETNTGELFF
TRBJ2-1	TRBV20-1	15	CSARPLRRAYNEQFF
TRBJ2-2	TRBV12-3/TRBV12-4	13	CASSLGQIGELFF
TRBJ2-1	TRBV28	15	CASSPGLAGGWEQFF
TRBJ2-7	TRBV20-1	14	CSARDPILGDEQYF
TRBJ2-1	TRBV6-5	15	CASSDLRSSYNEQFF
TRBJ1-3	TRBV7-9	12	CASQSSGNTIYF
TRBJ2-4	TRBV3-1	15	CASSQEAGEVNIQYF
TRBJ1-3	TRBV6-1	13	CASSESHGNTIYF
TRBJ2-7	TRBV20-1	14	CSGIGGSRPNEQYF
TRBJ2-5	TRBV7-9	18	CASSLGSRGHGLQETQYF
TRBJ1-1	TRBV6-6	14	CASNLGPAFTEAFF
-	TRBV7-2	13	CASSLGHRETQYF
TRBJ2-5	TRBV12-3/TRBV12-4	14	CASSTSGGGKTQYF
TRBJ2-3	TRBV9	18	CASSAVGGAMVHTDTQYF
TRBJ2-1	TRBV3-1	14	CASSQDLARVEQLF
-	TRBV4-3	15	CASSQHAAGPNEQFF
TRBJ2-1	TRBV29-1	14	CSVERTSSGREEFF
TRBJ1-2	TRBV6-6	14	CASRGQGILHGYTF
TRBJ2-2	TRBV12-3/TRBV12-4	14	CASSTDRGPGELFF
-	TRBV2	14	CASSQGLKTYEQYF
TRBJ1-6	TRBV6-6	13	CASSYEGDSPLHF